The 10 T cell receptor beta chains listed next were all sequenced from one sample in a study of beta chain features in type 1 diabetes. Study-wide points: Across all four CD4+ subsets, people with type 1 diabetes showed modestly shorter TCRB CDR3s.

Reverse transcription of all isolated RNA meant that expressed TCRB transcripts were sequenced. Profiling relied on immunoSEQ multiplex PCR, and the TCRdb table lists in-frame clones only, not all of them. The table lists about 340,000 clones, around 9.3% of them singletons, with 1% in the top ten. Antigen specificity for these receptors is unknown. The source material was central memory CD4+ T cells from blood. All receptors derive from a man aged 25-40 years with type 1 diabetes.

The V and J genes are TRBV7-9 and TRBJ2-1; 7 bases map to TRBD2. Germline-derived CDR1 and CDR2 are SEHNR and FQNEAQ (reference sequence). The CDR3 runs to 15 residues. V was pared by 2 bases and J by 5 bases, with 6 bases of the junction left unmatched. CDR3: CASSLRASGHNEQFF. Here the CDR3 DNA reads TGTGCCAGCAGCTTACGGGCTAGCGGACACAATGAGCAGTTCTTC.

This clone was seen only a few times. The V and J genes are TRBV28 and TRBJ1-5; D is unresolved. The CDR3 extends over 12 amino acids. From germline, CDR1 is MDHEN and CDR2 SYDVKM. The germline V and J ends were trimmed by 7 bases and 6 bases, with 10 bases remaining between them. CDR3 residues: CASISSVQPQHF. The CDR3 DNA reads as TGTGCCAGCATATCCTCGGTTCAGCCCCAGCATTTT.

The J gene is TRBJ2-4, the V gene TRBV2; 16 nucleotides agree with TRBD2. The CDR3 consists of 17 residues. Germline loops: CDR1 SNHLY, CDR2 FYNNEI. V gave up 10 bases and J gave up 5 bases; unmatched junction bases: 11. The CDR3 DNA follows: TGTGCCACCCCCGGGACTAGCGGGGGGGGAGGGGAAAACATTCAGTACTTC. As protein: CATPGTSGGGGENIQYF.

This clone was detected only a few times. The chain couples TRBV2 to TRBJ1-1, with 7 positions matching TRBD1. CDR3 length equals 14 residues. The germline V gene encodes CDR1 SNHLY and CDR2 FYNNEI. The trim removed 8 bases at V and 0 bases at J, leaving 6 bases unmatched. The CDR3 coding sequence is TGTGCCAGCGGGATGACAGGGATGAACACTGAAGCTTTCTTT. It is translated as CASGMTGMNTEAFF.

The chain carries TRBV6-1 and TRBJ2-3; no firm D call. The V gene's germline CDR1 is MNHNS and CDR2 SASEGT. V gave up 10 bases and J gave up 3 bases, with 11 bases separating them. The CDR3 contains 12 residues. The DNA of the CDR3 is TGTGCCACCTCCAGGAATACAGATACGCAGTATTTT. Its protein product is CATSRNTDTQYF.

This clone occurred many times. The genes are TRBV13 and TRBJ2-1; 11 positions agree with TRBD2. Germline CDR1 is PRHDT and CDR2 is FYEKMQ (reference sequence). The CDR3 consists of 13 residues. Trimming removed 6 bases from V and 7 bases from J; junction bases left unmatched: 2. Here the CDR3 DNA reads TGTGCCAGCAGGCGACTAGCGGGGAATGAGCAGTTCTTC. It is translated as CASRRLAGNEQFF.

The chain uses TRBV6-1 and TRBJ1-5; D is uncertain. Germline values: CDR1 MNHNS, CDR2 SASEGT. Trimming left V 4 bases short and J 0 bases short, with 7 bases between. The CDR3 is made up of 14 amino acids. The CDR3 coding sequence is TGTGCCAGCAGTGTCGACTATAGCAATCAGCCCCAGCATTTT. It translates to CASSVDYSNQPQHF.

J is TRBJ2-7 and V is TRBV7-2; maybe TRBD1 (6 bases). The CDR3 contains 14 residues. V was cut by 5 bases and J by 2 bases, with 13 bases left in between. The germline V gene encodes CDR1 SGHTA and CDR2 FQGNSA. In DNA form, the CDR3 reads TGTGCCAGCAGCGTTACCAGGGGAACCTACGAGCAGTACTTC. Translated, it gives CASSVTRGTYEQYF.

The chain carries TRBV4-1 and TRBJ2-1, with 12 bases lining up with TRBD2. J lost 6 bases, V lost 5 bases, and 14 bases had no gene match. The CDR3 covers 18 residues. Germline CDR1 reads MGHRA; CDR2 reads YSYEKL. The CDR3 is CASSSHERTSGKFNEQFF. CDR3 coding DNA: TGCGCCAGCAGCTCGCACGAAAGGACTAGCGGGAAATTCAATGAGCAGTTCTTC.

V is TRBV10-3 and J is TRBJ2-5; 7 nucleotides agree with TRBD2. V lost 4 bases to trimming and J lost 5 bases; unmatched junction nucleotides: 13. Per germline, CDR1 ENHRY and CDR2 SYGVKD. The CDR3 is 16 residues long. The CDR3 bases are TGTGCCATCAGTGGAGCGGGGACCTCCGGAGGGGAGACCCAGTACTTC. Translated: CAISGAGTSGGETQYF.